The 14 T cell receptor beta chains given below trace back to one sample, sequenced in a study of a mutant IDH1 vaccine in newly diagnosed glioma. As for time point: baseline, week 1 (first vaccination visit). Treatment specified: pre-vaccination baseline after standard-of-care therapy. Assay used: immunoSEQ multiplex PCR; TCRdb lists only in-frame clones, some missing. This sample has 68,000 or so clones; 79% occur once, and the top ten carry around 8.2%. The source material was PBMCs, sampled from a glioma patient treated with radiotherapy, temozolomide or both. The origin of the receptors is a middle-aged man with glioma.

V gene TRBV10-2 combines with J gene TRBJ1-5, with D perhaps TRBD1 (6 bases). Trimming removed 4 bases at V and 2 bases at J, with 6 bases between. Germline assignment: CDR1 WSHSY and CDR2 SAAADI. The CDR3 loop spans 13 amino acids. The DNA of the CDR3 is TGCGCCAGCAGTGCAGGGGGCAATCAGCCCCAGCATTTT. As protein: CASSAGGNQPQHF.

CDR3 nucleotides: TGCAGCGTGAGAGGCGCGGGCAATCAGCCCCAGCATTTT. This gives the protein CSVRGAGNQPQHF. The chain carries TRBV29-1 and TRBJ1-5, with D hard to call. V was clipped by 6 bases and J by 2 bases, with 11 bases between them. CDR3 length: 13 residues. CDR1 is SQVTM and CDR2 is ANQGSEA in the germline V gene.

Written as DNA, the CDR3 is TGCGCCAGCAGCTTGTGGGACAGGGGGCCGAGCGGCACCGGGGAGCTGTTTTTT. Translating it yields CASSLWDRGPSGTGELFF. V gene TRBV5-1 combines with J gene TRBJ2-2, with TRBD1 matching 12 bases. The J segment lost 4 bases and the V segment lost 1 base, leaving 8 bases of the junction unmatched. The germline gives CDR1 SGHRS, CDR2 YFSETQ. This CDR3 is built from 18 residues. The whole variable domain, remainder taken from reference TRBV5-1 and TRBJ2-2, is KAGVTQTPRYLIKTRGQQVTLSCSPISGHRSVSWYQQTPGQGLQFLFEYFSETQRNKGNFPGRFSGRQFSNSRSEMNVSTLELGDSALYLCASSLWDRGPSGTGELFFGEGSRLTVL.

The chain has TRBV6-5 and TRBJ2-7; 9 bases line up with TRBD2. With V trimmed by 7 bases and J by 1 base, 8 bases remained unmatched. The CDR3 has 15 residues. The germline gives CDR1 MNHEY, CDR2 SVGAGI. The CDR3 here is CASIHSGGLSYEQYF. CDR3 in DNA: TGTGCCAGCATTCATAGCGGGGGTCTATCCTACGAGCAGTACTTC.

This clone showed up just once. As DNA, the CDR3 is TGTGCCAGCAGCTTAGGTATGGCCTACGAGCAGTACTTC. It yields the protein CASSLGMAYEQYF. The chain joins TRBV7-3 to TRBJ2-7; D remains unclear. The germline V and J ends were trimmed by 2 bases and 2 bases, with 7 bases remaining between them. The CDR3 has 13 residues. Germline CDR1 and CDR2: SGHTA and FQGTGA.

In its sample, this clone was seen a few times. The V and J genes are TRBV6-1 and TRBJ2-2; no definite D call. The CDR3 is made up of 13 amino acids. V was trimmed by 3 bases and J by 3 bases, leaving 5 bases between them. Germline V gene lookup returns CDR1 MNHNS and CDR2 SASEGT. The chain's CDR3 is CASSDGYTGELFF. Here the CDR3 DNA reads TGTGCCAGCAGTGACGGATACACCGGGGAGCTGTTTTTT.

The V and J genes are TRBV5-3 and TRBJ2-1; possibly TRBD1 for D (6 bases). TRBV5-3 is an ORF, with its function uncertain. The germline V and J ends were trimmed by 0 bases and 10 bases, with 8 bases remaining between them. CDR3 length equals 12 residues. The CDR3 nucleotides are TGTGCCAGAAGCTTGGCAGGGGTCGAGCAGTTCTTC. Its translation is CARSLAGVEQFF.

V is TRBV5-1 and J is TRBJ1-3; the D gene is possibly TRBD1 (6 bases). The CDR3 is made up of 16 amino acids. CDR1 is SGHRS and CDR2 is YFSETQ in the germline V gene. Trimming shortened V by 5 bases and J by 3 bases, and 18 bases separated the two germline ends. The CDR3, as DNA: TGCGCCAGCAGTCAAACTTCCGGACAGAGTGGAAACACCATATATTTT. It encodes CASSQTSGQSGNTIYF.

CDR3 nucleotides: TGTGCCATCCGGGGGAATGAAAAACTGTTTTTT. This codes for CAIRGNEKLFF. V is TRBV10-3 and J is TRBJ1-4; maybe TRBD1 (5 bases). Looked up from germline, CDR1 is ENHRY and CDR2 is SYGVKD. The CDR3 length is 11 residues. Trimming cost V 8 bases and J 5 bases, with 6 bases left between them.

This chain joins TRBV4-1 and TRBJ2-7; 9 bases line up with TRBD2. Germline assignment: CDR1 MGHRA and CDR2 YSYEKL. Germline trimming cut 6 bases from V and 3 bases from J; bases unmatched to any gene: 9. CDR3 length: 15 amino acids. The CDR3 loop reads CASRMTSGADYEQYF. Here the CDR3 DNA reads TGCGCCAGCAGGATGACTAGCGGTGCCGACTACGAGCAGTACTTC.

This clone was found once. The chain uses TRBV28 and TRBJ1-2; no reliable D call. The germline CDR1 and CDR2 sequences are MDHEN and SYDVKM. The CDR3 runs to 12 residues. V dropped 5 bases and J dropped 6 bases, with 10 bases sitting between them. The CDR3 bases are TGTGCCAGCAGTAACTTAGGGCATGGCTACACCTTC. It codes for CASSNLGHGYTF.

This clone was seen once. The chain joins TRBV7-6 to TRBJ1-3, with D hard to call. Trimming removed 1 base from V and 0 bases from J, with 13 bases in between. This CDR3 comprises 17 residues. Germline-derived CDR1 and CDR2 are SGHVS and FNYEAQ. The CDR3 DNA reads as TGTGCCAGCAGCTTAGGCATCCCAGGCGGCTCTGGAAACACCATATATTTT. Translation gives CASSLGIPGGSGNTIYF.

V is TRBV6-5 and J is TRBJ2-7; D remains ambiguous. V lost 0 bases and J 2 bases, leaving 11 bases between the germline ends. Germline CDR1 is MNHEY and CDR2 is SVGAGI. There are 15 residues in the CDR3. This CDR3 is CASSYSSGLTYEQYF. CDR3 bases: TGTGCCAGCAGTTACTCGTCCGGGTTAACCTACGAGCAGTACTTC.

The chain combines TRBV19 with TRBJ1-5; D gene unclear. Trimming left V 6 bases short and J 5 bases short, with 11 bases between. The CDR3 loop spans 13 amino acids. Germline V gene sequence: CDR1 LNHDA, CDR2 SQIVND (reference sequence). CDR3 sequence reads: CASSPVRDQPQHF. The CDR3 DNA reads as TGTGCCAGTAGCCCCGTGCGGGATCAGCCCCAGCATTTT.